This T cell receptor beta chain was obtained from a study of T cell responses to AZD1222 COVID-19 vaccine. Study observations and caveats: Targets within unmutated variant regions were reportedly found for nearly half of spike-specific TCRs. Spike-specific TCR breadth and depth went up after people got two AZD1222 doses.

Germline V gene sequence: CDR1 SGHNT, CDR2 YENEEA. This CDR3 has 14 amino acids. The ends were cut back, 1 base at V and 9 bases at J, with 10 bases in the middle. This clone was picked up a small number of times. Its cognate antigen is unknown. The method was immunoSEQ multiplex PCR; TCRdb's version includes in-frame clones alone and lacks a portion of them. The table lists 130,000 or so clones, 91% of them singletons. The sequence was obtained from an adult who received the AZD1222 COVID-19 vaccine. This chain links TRBV11-3 with TRBJ1-6, with D tentatively TRBD1 (5 bases). Specimen: peripheral blood, collected 28 days after the second AZD1222 dose. The chain's CDR3 is CASSLGVGRSPLHF. CDR3 nucleotide sequence: TGTGCCAGCAGCTTAGGGGTGGGACGTTCACCCCTCCACTTT.